This T cell receptor beta chain was sequenced during a study of cytomegalovirus exposure and HLA in healthy donors. Details on this clone: What it binds is not known.

The PCR contained 60 Vbeta and 13 Jbeta primers. Sequencing was performed with immunoSEQ multiplex PCR; in TCRdb, only in-frame clones are kept and a portion is missing. This sample has roughly 120,000 clones, with over 70% found just once. The CDR3 loop spans 16 amino acids. Germline CDR1 reads SGHVS; CDR2 reads FQNEAQ. Trimming cost V 5 bases and J 0 bases, with 14 bases left between them. Broader study findings: An assumption of roughly uniform sequencing depth across donors underlay the presence/absence analyses.

The chain couples TRBV7-8 to TRBJ1-5; weak D call: TRBD1 (6 bases). The sequence was obtained from a female donor in good health and CMV-seropositive. Sequencing was carried out using PBMCs. The CDR3 bases are TGTGCCAGCAGCGGATACAGGGCCTATAGCAATCAGCCCCAGCATTTT. Translating gives CASSGYRAYSNQPQHF.